This T cell receptor beta chain stems from a study of neurological immune-mediated disorders. The sample holds many counts of this clonotype. The CDR3 sequence is 16 residues long. CDR1 and CDR2 (germline): SGHTA, FQGNSA. The V end lost 3 bases, the J end lost 7 bases, and 16 bases lay between the germline ends. The starting material, 2 million PBMCs stored at -80 C, gave rise to the unsorted libraries. Template-switch 5'RACE cDNA synthesis added a 10-nucleotide unique molecular identifier. Each CDR3 protein gets one entry after TCRdb re-called the 5' RACE reads with MiXCR. The sample lists about 46,000 distinct CDR3 sequences; 1.9% were seen once.

The receptor was derived from a woman between 35 and 50 years old with multiple sclerosis. Sequencing input: PBMCs. The V and J genes are TRBV7-2 and TRBJ1-6, with D possibly being TRBD1 (5 bases). CDR3 protein: CASSFFPGRVNSPLHF. CDR3 bases: TGTGCCAGCAGCTTCTTTCCGGGACGGGTCAATTCACCCCTCCACTTT.